This is a list of T cell receptor beta chains from one sample in a study of cytomegalovirus exposure and HLA in healthy donors. Profiling relied on immunoSEQ multiplex PCR, and the TCRdb table lists in-frame clones only, not all of them. The sample records approximately 97,000 clones, 78% being singletons. The specimen was PBMCs. The receptors here all came from a woman aged 40 to 55 in good health and CMV-seropositive. Both conserved end residues are part of each CDR3. The order of the fields is clone size, V gene, D gene, J gene, CDR3 DNA, CDR3 protein. The D gene is left open where the match is weak. Expanded clones are given a class, and other clones once, few, many or no size at all.

abundance: few; v_gene: TRBV30; d_gene: NA; j_gene: TRBJ1-2; CDR3nt: TGTGCCTGGAGTGTAAGCCAGGGAAAAGGAGGCTACACCTTC; CDR3aa: CAWSVSQGKGGYTF
abundance: NA; v_gene: TRBV7-9; d_gene: TRBD2; j_gene: TRBJ2-3; CDR3nt: TGTGCCAGCAGCTTTCGGCTAGCGGGGCTCATCCTAGGAGATACGCAGTATTTT; CDR3aa: CASSFRLAGLILGDTQYF
abundance: NA; v_gene: TRBV30; d_gene: NA; j_gene: TRBJ1-5; CDR3nt: TGTGCCTGGAGTCGTACGCGGGGCAATCAGCCCCAGCATTTT; CDR3aa: CAWSRTRGNQPQHF
abundance: NA; v_gene: TRBV6-4; d_gene: TRBD1; j_gene: TRBJ1-3; CDR3nt: TGTGCCAGCAGTGGGGAACAGGGGTTATCTGGAAACACCATATATTTT; CDR3aa: CASSGEQGLSGNTIYF
abundance: NA; v_gene: TRBV6-4; d_gene: NA; j_gene: TRBJ2-1; CDR3nt: TGTGCCACCCTTAGGGGGACCCCTCGCAATGAGCAGTTCTTC; CDR3aa: CATLRGTPRNEQFF
abundance: NA; v_gene: TRBV7-9; d_gene: TRBD2; j_gene: TRBJ2-1; CDR3nt: TGTGCCAGCAGCTTGCTAGCGGGATTATACAATGAGCAGTTCTTC; CDR3aa: CASSLLAGLYNEQFF
abundance: NA; v_gene: TRBV7-9; d_gene: TRBD2; j_gene: TRBJ2-7; CDR3nt: TGTGCCAGCAGCTTAGTCCTAGCGGGGGGGATCCCTATCGAGCAGTACTTC; CDR3aa: CASSLVLAGGIPIEQYF
abundance: NA; v_gene: TRBV30; d_gene: TRBD2; j_gene: TRBJ2-6; CDR3nt: TGTGCCTGGAGTTCGGGAGGCGCTGGGGCCAACGTCCTGACTTTC; CDR3aa: CAWSSGGAGANVLTF
abundance: NA; v_gene: TRBV9; d_gene: NA; j_gene: TRBJ2-1; CDR3nt: TGTGCCAGCAGCGTAGGAGGGACACTTTACAATGAGCAGTTCTTC; CDR3aa: CASSVGGTLYNEQFF
abundance: NA; v_gene: TRBV18; d_gene: NA; j_gene: TRBJ1-5; CDR3nt: TGTGCCAGCTCACCTGGAGGGAATCAGCCCCAGCATTTT; CDR3aa: CASSPGGNQPQHF
abundance: NA; v_gene: TRBV19; d_gene: TRBD1; j_gene: TRBJ2-2; CDR3nt: TGTGCCAGTAACAACCCGGGACAGGGAAGACTGTTTTTT; CDR3aa: CASNNPGQGRLFF
abundance: NA; v_gene: TRBV5-1; d_gene: NA; j_gene: TRBJ2-2; CDR3nt: TGCGCCAGCAGCTTGGCCTTGACAGGAGTGGTCGGGGAGCTGTTTTTT; CDR3aa: CASSLALTGVVGELFF
abundance: NA; v_gene: TRBV7-6; d_gene: TRBD1; j_gene: TRBJ1-1; CDR3nt: TGTGCCAGCAGCCCTTGGGACAGGGGTGAAGCTTTCTTT; CDR3aa: CASSPWDRGEAFF
abundance: NA; v_gene: TRBV5-1; d_gene: NA; j_gene: TRBJ2-7; CDR3nt: TGCGCCAGCAGCTTTGGGACTGGTGACTACGAGCAGTACTTC; CDR3aa: CASSFGTGDYEQYF
abundance: once; v_gene: TRBV27; d_gene: TRBD2; j_gene: TRBJ2-7; CDR3nt: TGTGCCAGCAGTTTACTAGCGGGAGGCGAGCAGTACTTC; CDR3aa: CASSLLAGGEQYF
abundance: NA; v_gene: TRBV19; d_gene: NA; j_gene: TRBJ1-1; CDR3nt: TGTGCCAGTAGTATGGGACTTGAAACTTTCTTT; CDR3aa: CASSMGLETFF
abundance: NA; v_gene: TRBV10-3; d_gene: TRBD2; j_gene: TRBJ2-5; CDR3nt: TGTGCCATCAGCAGGACTAGCGGGAGCCAAGAGACCCAGTACTTC; CDR3aa: CAISRTSGSQETQYF
abundance: NA; v_gene: TRBV7-9; d_gene: TRBD2; j_gene: TRBJ2-2; CDR3nt: TGTGCCAGCAGCCTGCCGGGACTAGCGGTAGCGAACACCGGGGAGCTGTTTTTT; CDR3aa: CASSLPGLAVANTGELFF
abundance: NA; v_gene: TRBV6-5; d_gene: TRBD2; j_gene: TRBJ2-2; CDR3nt: TGTGCCAGCAGTGCTAGCGGGACGAACACCGGGGAGCTGTTTTTT; CDR3aa: CASSASGTNTGELFF
abundance: NA; v_gene: TRBV2; d_gene: NA; j_gene: TRBJ2-3; CDR3nt: TGTGCCAGCAGTGCAGGGCTGGAAGTCGATACGCAGTATTTT; CDR3aa: CASSAGLEVDTQYF
abundance: NA; v_gene: TRBV5-1; d_gene: NA; j_gene: TRBJ2-3; CDR3nt: TGCGCCAGCAGCATACAGGGTAGGGACACAGATACGCAGTATTTT; CDR3aa: CASSIQGRDTDTQYF
abundance: NA; v_gene: TRBV19; d_gene: NA; j_gene: TRBJ1-2; CDR3nt: TGTGCCAGTAGTACCAGTGGGGGCGCAAGTGGCTACACCTTC; CDR3aa: CASSTSGGASGYTF
abundance: few; v_gene: TRBV7-9; d_gene: TRBD2; j_gene: TRBJ2-1; CDR3nt: TGTGCCAGCAGCTTAGAGGGACTAGCGGGAGACTATGAGCAGTTCTTC; CDR3aa: CASSLEGLAGDYEQFF
abundance: NA; v_gene: TRBV29-1; d_gene: NA; j_gene: TRBJ2-1; CDR3nt: TGCAGCGTTGATTACAAAAAGGGGCTGAGGTTCTTC; CDR3aa: CSVDYKKGLRFF
abundance: NA; v_gene: TRBV25-1; d_gene: NA; j_gene: TRBJ1-2; CDR3nt: TGTGCCAGCAGTGAATCGCATAGGGGCACCTTC; CDR3aa: CASSESHRGTF
abundance: NA; v_gene: TRBV7-2; d_gene: TRBD2; j_gene: TRBJ2-7; CDR3nt: TGTGCCAGCAGCGGCCGCGGGAGTTGGTACGAGCAGTACTTC; CDR3aa: CASSGRGSWYEQYF
abundance: few; v_gene: TRBV9; d_gene: NA; j_gene: TRBJ1-1; CDR3nt: TGTGCCAGCAGCGCCGGACATAAAGCTGAAGCTTTCTTT; CDR3aa: CASSAGHKAEAFF
abundance: NA; v_gene: TRBV6-5; d_gene: NA; j_gene: TRBJ1-1; CDR3nt: TGTGCCAGCAGTCCGTACATGAACACTGAAGCTTTCTTT; CDR3aa: CASSPYMNTEAFF
abundance: NA; v_gene: TRBV7-8; d_gene: TRBD1; j_gene: TRBJ1-2; CDR3nt: TGTGCCAGCAGCTCCGCCGGGACAGGCTATGGCTACACCTTC; CDR3aa: CASSSAGTGYGYTF
abundance: few; v_gene: TRBV10-3; d_gene: TRBD2; j_gene: TRBJ2-3; CDR3nt: TGTGCCATCAGTTTAACCCGGGCTAGCGGGAGCTCAGATACGCAGTATTTT; CDR3aa: CAISLTRASGSSDTQYF
abundance: few; v_gene: TRBV5-4; d_gene: NA; j_gene: TRBJ2-7; CDR3nt: TGTGCCAGCAGCTTGGTTCTAGCGTCCGACCTCTACGAGCAGTACTTC; CDR3aa: CASSLVLASDLYEQYF
abundance: few; v_gene: TRBV27; d_gene: NA; j_gene: TRBJ1-4; CDR3nt: TGTGCCAGCAGGCCCTCTGGGCATGAAAAACTGTTTTTT; CDR3aa: CASRPSGHEKLFF
abundance: NA; v_gene: TRBV29-1; d_gene: NA; j_gene: TRBJ2-3; CDR3nt: TGCAGCGGAGGGAACACAGATACGCAGTATTTT; CDR3aa: CSGGNTDTQYF
abundance: few; v_gene: TRBV5-1; d_gene: NA; j_gene: TRBJ2-1; CDR3nt: TGCGCCAGCAGCTTGGTAGCTATAGAGGGTGAGCAGTTCTTC; CDR3aa: CASSLVAIEGEQFF
abundance: NA; v_gene: TRBV28; d_gene: NA; j_gene: TRBJ1-5; CDR3nt: TGTGCCAGCAGTCCAGGGGTTCGGGGCGCTCAGCCCCAGCATTTT; CDR3aa: CASSPGVRGAQPQHF
abundance: NA; v_gene: TRBV13; d_gene: NA; j_gene: TRBJ1-3; CDR3nt: TGTGCCAGCAGCTTAGGGCGGGAGAGCTCTGGAAACACCATATATTTT; CDR3aa: CASSLGRESSGNTIYF
abundance: NA; v_gene: TRBV28; d_gene: TRBD1; j_gene: TRBJ1-5; CDR3nt: TGTGCCAGCAGTTCAGATCCGGGACAGGGCCCCCAGCATTTT; CDR3aa: CASSSDPGQGPQHF
abundance: NA; v_gene: TRBV5-1; d_gene: TRBD2; j_gene: TRBJ2-4; CDR3nt: TGCGCCAGCAGCAGCGGGACTAGCGGGGAGGGGAGGGCCAAAAACATTCAGTACTTC; CDR3aa: CASSSGTSGEGRAKNIQYF
abundance: NA; v_gene: TRBV14; d_gene: TRBD2; j_gene: TRBJ2-1; CDR3nt: TGTGCCAGCAGCCAAACTAGCGGGAGCTCCTACAATGAGCAGTTCTTC; CDR3aa: CASSQTSGSSYNEQFF
abundance: NA; v_gene: TRBV5-1; d_gene: TRBD2; j_gene: TRBJ2-7; CDR3nt: TGCGCCAGCACCCGACTAGCGGGAACGGACGAGCAGTACTTC; CDR3aa: CASTRLAGTDEQYF
abundance: NA; v_gene: TRBV4-1; d_gene: NA; j_gene: TRBJ1-5; CDR3nt: TGCGCCAGCAGCCAAGACGCGAGTTTCAATCAGCCCCAGCATTTT; CDR3aa: CASSQDASFNQPQHF
abundance: NA; v_gene: TRBV5-5; d_gene: TRBD2; j_gene: TRBJ2-5; CDR3nt: TGTGCCAGCAGCGCTGGACTAGCAGCGCGAGAGACCCAGTACTTC; CDR3aa: CASSAGLAARETQYF
abundance: NA; v_gene: TRBV19; d_gene: NA; j_gene: TRBJ1-2; CDR3nt: TGTGCCAGTAGTATACCAGGGGACTATGGCTACACCTTC; CDR3aa: CASSIPGDYGYTF
abundance: NA; v_gene: TRBV19; d_gene: NA; j_gene: TRBJ2-5; CDR3nt: TGTGCCAGTAGCCCAGGGGAAGGGACCCAGTACTTC; CDR3aa: CASSPGEGTQYF
abundance: once; v_gene: TRBV9; d_gene: NA; j_gene: TRBJ2-5; CDR3nt: TGTGCCAGCAGCGCCGAGGGGGGGCGCGAGACCCAGTACTTC; CDR3aa: CASSAEGGRETQYF
abundance: NA; v_gene: TRBV7-3; d_gene: TRBD2; j_gene: TRBJ2-5; CDR3nt: TGTGCCAGCAGCTTGGGACTAGCGGATCAAGAGACCCAGTACTTC; CDR3aa: CASSLGLADQETQYF
abundance: NA; v_gene: TRBV7-9; d_gene: NA; j_gene: TRBJ2-7; CDR3nt: TGTGCCAGCAGCTTACTGGGGGCCGAGCAGTACTTC; CDR3aa: CASSLLGAEQYF
abundance: NA; v_gene: TRBV6-5; d_gene: NA; j_gene: TRBJ2-1; CDR3nt: TGTGCCAGCAGTTCCCCGGGGAGCTCCTACAATGAGCAGTTCTTC; CDR3aa: CASSSPGSSYNEQFF
abundance: NA; v_gene: TRBV6-1; d_gene: NA; j_gene: TRBJ2-7; CDR3nt: TGTGCCAGCAGGGAGGGCCCGGCCTCCTACGAGCAGTACTTC; CDR3aa: CASREGPASYEQYF
abundance: NA; v_gene: TRBV5-4; d_gene: NA; j_gene: TRBJ2-3; CDR3nt: TGTGCCAGCAGCCCTGGGCCAGATACGCAGTATTTT; CDR3aa: CASSPGPDTQYF
abundance: once; v_gene: TRBV7-6; d_gene: NA; j_gene: TRBJ2-7; CDR3nt: TGTGCCAGCAGCTTAGATGCCCCGAGCTCCTACGAGCAGTACTTC; CDR3aa: CASSLDAPSSYEQYF
abundance: NA; v_gene: TRBV27; d_gene: NA; j_gene: TRBJ1-1; CDR3nt: TGTGCCAGCAGTCCCAGGGGGAACACTGAAGCTTTCTTT; CDR3aa: CASSPRGNTEAFF
abundance: NA; v_gene: TRBV7-9; d_gene: TRBD2; j_gene: TRBJ2-1; CDR3nt: TGTGCCAGCAGCTTTGGACTAGCGATCCTACAATGGGATGAGCAGTTCTTC; CDR3aa: CASSFGLAILQWDEQFF
abundance: few; v_gene: TRBV27; d_gene: TRBD1; j_gene: TRBJ1-1; CDR3nt: TGTGCCAGCAGACCCCGGACAGGAGGAATAATGAACACTGAAGCTTTCTTT; CDR3aa: CASRPRTGGIMNTEAFF
abundance: NA; v_gene: TRBV6-4; d_gene: TRBD1; j_gene: TRBJ1-1; CDR3nt: TGTGCCAATGAGACAGGGGGCCGTGGGGACACTGAAGCTTTCTTT; CDR3aa: CANETGGRGDTEAFF